Given below is one T cell receptor beta chain in context. Its antigen remains unidentified. Time point: pre-sensitization, week 0. Treatment described: therapeutic diphenylcyclopropenone sensitization with weekly scalp DPC. Library construction involved attaching unique molecular identifiers to individual cDNA molecules, which allowed quantitative, reproducible TCR counting. Each CDR3 protein is one row after TCRdb ran MiXCR on the RACE reads. The repertoire has some 330,000 distinct CDR3 sequences, about 5% of them found once; the top ten carry around 8.8%. These data belong to a study of human T cells and chemical hapten exposure. Study as a whole: Per-sample TCR yield variation was attributed mainly to small pooled library volume differences.

The CDR3 is made up of 15 amino acids. In germline, CDR1 is MNHEY, CDR2 SVGAGI. V was clipped by 6 bases and J by 8 bases, with 19 bases between them. Notes on the study in general: There were significantly more large CDR3 similarity clusters among expanded TCRs than among controls. PT1 expanded TCR counts correlated positively with patch test score.

Sequences were derived from whole blood, sampled in connection with sensitization to the hapten diphenylcyclopropenone (DPC). The source is a woman between 18 and 30 years old with alopecia areata. Some clones in this sample may be carry-over from other donors' samples. This chain joins TRBV6-5 and TRBJ1-4, with D perhaps TRBD1 (6 bases). CDR3 sequence: CASSGSTGYSEKLFF. The CDR3 DNA reads TGTGCCAGCAGCGGGTCAACAGGGTATAGCGAAAAACTGTTTTTT.